This TCR beta chain was sequenced for a study of CD8+CD57+ T cells in acquired aplastic anemia. At the level of the study: Roughly 3 ug was the average amount of DNA from sorted CD4+ and CD8+ cells. About 10 million reads, on average, were obtained for CD4+ cells from healthy donors.

Overall study results and limits: Found in both controls and patients were approximately 29 CD8+ CDR3 sequences. For CD8+ Simpson's diversity, patients and controls showed no significant difference.

V was pared by 3 bases and J by 1 base, with 10 bases of the junction left unmatched. The CDR3 is 18 amino acids. Germline-derived CDR1 and CDR2 are SEHNR and FQNEAQ (reference sequence). TCR beta VDJ and CDR3 were profiled, and genomic DNA was the template. TCRdb re-analysed the reads in MiXCR, keeping a single row per CDR3 protein. The repertoire includes 150,000 or so distinct CDR3 sequences, 50% to 75% of them detected once, and 45% sits in the top ten. About this clonotype itself: Its target is unknown.

The clonotype was recovered from a human donor in good health. The V gene is TRBV7-9, the J gene TRBJ2-2; TRBD2 matches at 8 bases. The sample consisted of sorted CD4+, CD8+, or CD8+CD57+ T cells (not recorded which) from PBMCs. This CDR3 reads CASSLGSGVPQNTGELFF. For the CDR3, the DNA is TGTGCCAGCAGCTTGGGTAGCGGGGTTCCCCAGAACACCGGGGAGCTGTTTTTT.